The sequence of this T cell receptor (beta chain) was determined in a study of blood T cell repertoires in COVID-19. Trimming took off 4 bases at V and 6 bases at J, with 24 bases between the two ends. CDR1 and CDR2 (germline): LNHDA, SQIVND (reference sequence). There are 17 residues in the CDR3. Authors' data handling: Estimates of nucleated cell counts were drawn from the amplification of reference gene primers. Sequencing used immunoSEQ multiplex PCR; TCRdb keeps in-frame clones, though not all of them. V, J and clone size derive from that table, while D and trimming were established from the DNA sequence. Of 10,000 to 15,000 clones listed, just over 70% were seen once; the top ten hold roughly 6.7%.

The sequenced sample consisted of peripheral blood. This chain uses TRBV19 with TRBJ1-2; D gene uncertain. The receptor comes from a man aged 55 to 69 with COVID-19, enrolled during active disease. The DNA of the CDR3 is TGTGCCAGTAGTAACCAAATCCGGTCCGGGGTAGGGAATGGCTACACCTTC. Protein sequence: CASSNQIRSGVGNGYTF.